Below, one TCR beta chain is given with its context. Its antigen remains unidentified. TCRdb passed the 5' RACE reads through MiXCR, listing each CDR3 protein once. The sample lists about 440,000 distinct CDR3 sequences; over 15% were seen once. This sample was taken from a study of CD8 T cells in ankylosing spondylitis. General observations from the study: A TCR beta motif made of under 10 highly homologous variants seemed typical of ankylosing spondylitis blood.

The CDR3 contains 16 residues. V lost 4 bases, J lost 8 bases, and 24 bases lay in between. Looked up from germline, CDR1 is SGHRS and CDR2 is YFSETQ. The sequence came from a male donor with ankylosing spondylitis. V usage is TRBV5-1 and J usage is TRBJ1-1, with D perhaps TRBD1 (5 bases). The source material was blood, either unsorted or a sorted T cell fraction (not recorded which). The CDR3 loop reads CASSRRPREGPPEAFF. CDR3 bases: TGCGCCAGCAGCCGGCGGCCCAGGGAGGGCCCACCCGAAGCTTTCTTT.